Below, 27 T cell receptor beta chains from the same sample are listed, as sequenced in a study of blood T cell repertoires in COVID-19. Clones were read by immunoSEQ multiplex PCR, and TCRdb kept only the in-frame ones, dropping some. The sample shows about 41,000 clones, more than 70% of them seen only once. The sequenced sample consisted of peripheral blood. The origin of the receptors is a human donor in a cohort sampled during active COVID-19.

The chain joins TRBV11-3 to TRBJ2-3; D is ambiguous. Trimming shortened V by 0 bases and J by 0 bases, and 7 bases separated the two germline ends. Looked up from germline, CDR1 is SGHNT and CDR2 is YENEEA. The CDR3 runs 15 residues. This CDR3 reads CASSLEATSTDTQYF. CDR3 nucleotides: TGTGCCAGCAGCTTAGAAGCGACTAGCACAGATACGCAGTATTTT.

The genes are TRBV12-5 and TRBJ2-7; no clear D. Germline lookup yields CDR1 LGHNT and CDR2 FRNRAP. Trimming pared 0 bases from V and 0 bases from J, leaving 15 bases between. There are 17 residues in the CDR3. The CDR3 protein is CASGLVRLTPSSYEQYF. The CDR3 bases are TGTGCTAGTGGTTTGGTACGTTTGACCCCTAGCTCCTACGAGCAGTACTTC.

This sequence joins TRBV6-5 and TRBJ2-3; 9 bases line up with TRBD2. CDR3 length: 14 residues. Germline CDR1 reads MNHEY; CDR2 reads SVGAGI. The CDR3 DNA follows: TGTGCAACGCTAGCGGGACTTAGCACAGATACGCAGTATTTT. It specifies CATLAGLSTDTQYF.

V is TRBV19 and J is TRBJ1-1; the D gene is possibly TRBD1 (5 bases). The CDR3 consists of 13 residues. V lost 5 bases and J lost 4, with 11 bases in between. Germline-derived CDR1 and CDR2 are LNHDA and SQIVND (reference sequence). In DNA form, the CDR3 reads TGTGCCAGTAGTGGGGGGGGGAGCACTGAAGCTTTCTTT. Translated: CASSGGGSTEAFF.

The J gene is TRBJ1-6, the V gene TRBV6-5; the match to TRBD1 covers 9 bases. Losses at the gene ends were 7 bases for V and 8 bases for J; bases not matched to a gene: 6. Per germline, CDR1 MNHEY and CDR2 SVGAGI. The CDR3 contains 14 residues. CDR3 in amino acids: CASNPGTGHSPLHF. The CDR3 DNA sequence: TGTGCCAGCAATCCCGGGACAGGGCATTCACCCCTCCACTTT.

The chain recombines TRBV30 with TRBJ2-7; D may be TRBD2 (6 bases). Germline CDR1 reads GTSNPN; CDR2 reads SVGIG (reference sequence). The CDR3 is 14 residues long. V gave up 2 bases and J gave up 2 bases, with 13 bases separating them. The CDR3 loop reads CAWSPGGGTYEQYF. CDR3 DNA: TGTGCCTGGAGTCCCGGGGGTGGTACCTACGAGCAGTACTTC.

The chain employs TRBV28 and TRBJ1-4, with D perhaps matching TRBD1 (6 bases). The V gene's germline CDR1 is MDHEN and CDR2 SYDVKM. The V end lost 3 bases, the J end lost 7 bases, and 18 bases lay between the germline ends. The CDR3 sequence is 16 residues long. This chain's CDR3 is CASSFSGAGKTEKLFF. The CDR3 nucleotides are TGTGCCAGCAGTTTTTCAGGGGCAGGGAAAACTGAAAAACTGTTTTTT.

The gene calls are TRBV6-6 and TRBJ2-3, with 8 nucleotides matching TRBD2. There are 14 residues in the CDR3. Trimming cost V 4 bases and J 1 base; bases outside gene matches: 1. The germline CDR1 and CDR2 sequences are MNHNY and SVGAGI (reference sequence). The CDR3, as DNA: TGTGCCAGCAGTTCTAGCGGGCGCACAGATACGCAGTATTTT. Its translation: CASSSSGRTDTQYF.

The chain combines TRBV19 with TRBJ2-3; D call uncertain. V lost 8 bases to trimming and J lost 8 bases, with 20 bases between them. CDR3 length: 14 amino acids. Germline V gene lookup returns CDR1 LNHDA and CDR2 SQIVND (reference sequence). The CDR3 region is CASSVPPMKSTQYF. Here the CDR3 DNA reads TGTGCCAGTTCGGTACCGCCAATGAAATCTACGCAGTATTTT.

The chain has TRBV13 and TRBJ1-2, with 7 bases lining up with TRBD1. Germline CDR1 and CDR2: PRHDT and FYEKMQ (reference sequence). V lost 5 bases and J lost 8; bases outside the gene matches: 14. The CDR3 is 15 residues long. Here the CDR3 reads CASSRGDRAVQGYTF. The DNA for the CDR3 is TGTGCCAGCAGCCGAGGAGACAGGGCGGTGCAGGGCTACACCTTC.

Only one count was recorded for this clone. J is TRBJ2-7 and V is TRBV7-8, with 8 bases identical to TRBD2. This CDR3 contains 17 residues. The V segment lost 7 bases and the J segment 1 base; nucleotides outside the gene matches: 15. Germline-derived CDR1 and CDR2 are SGHVS and FQNEAQ. This CDR3 reads CASTKSGGAAPSYEQYF. In nucleotides, the CDR3 is TGTGCCAGCACCAAATCGGGGGGGGCCGCCCCTTCCTACGAGCAGTACTTC.

The chain employs TRBV6-5 and TRBJ2-2, with unresolved D. This CDR3 region has 13 residues. Looked up from germline, CDR1 is MNHEY and CDR2 is SVGAGI. The V end was cut by 10 bases, the J end by 6 bases, with 15 bases between. Written as DNA, the CDR3 is TGTGCCACCCACAGATTAACGGCCGGGGAGCTGTTTTTT. Amino acid sequence: CATHRLTAGELFF.

The CDR3 DNA reads as TGTGCCAGCAGCTCCGGGACTAGCACCTACGAGCAGTACTTC. This codes for CASSSGTSTYEQYF. V usage is TRBV7-9 and J usage is TRBJ2-7; 9 bases fit TRBD2. V lost 4 bases and J lost 2; bases outside the gene matches: 3. CDR1 is SEHNR and CDR2 is FQNEAQ in the germline V gene (reference sequence). The CDR3 is 14 residues long.

The chain uses TRBV9 and TRBJ2-6; D may be TRBD1 (6 bases). The CDR3 totals 18 residues. Germline-derived CDR1 and CDR2 are SGDLS and YYNGEE. Trimming took 3 bases from V and 0 from J, leaving 16 bases between them. The CDR3 DNA reads TGTGCCAGCAGCGCAACAGGGATCATGCACTCTGGGGCCAACGTCCTGACTTTC. As protein: CASSATGIMHSGANVLTF.

The chain couples TRBV11-3 to TRBJ2-4, with 7 bases fitting TRBD1. The CDR3 has 16 amino acids. Germline V gene sequence: CDR1 SGHNT, CDR2 YENEEA. The V and J ends lost 5 bases and 0 bases, in that order; junction bases with no gene match: 7. The CDR3 region has the DNA TGTGCCAGCAGCCCTGGTACAGGGGTAGCCAAAAACATTCAGTACTTC. It translates to CASSPGTGVAKNIQYF.

The V and J genes are TRBV2 and TRBJ2-7; D gene ambiguous. V was clipped by 4 bases and J by 3 bases, with 10 bases between them. CDR3 length: 13 amino acids. The V gene's germline CDR1 is SNHLY and CDR2 FYNNEI. The chain's CDR3 is CASSVDLGYEQYF. Written as DNA, the CDR3 is TGTGCCAGCAGTGTCGACCTAGGCTACGAGCAGTACTTC.

The chain employs TRBV18 and TRBJ2-1, with 12 bases aligning to TRBD2. The CDR3 is 15 residues long. From germline, CDR1 is KGHSH and CDR2 LQKENI. The V gene end was trimmed by 2 bases and the J gene end by 9 bases; junction bases not matched to a gene: 5. The DNA for the CDR3 is TGTGCCAGCTCACCAGAGACTAGCGGGAGCTCTGAGCAGTTCTTC. This gives the protein CASSPETSGSSEQFF.

This chain links TRBV29-1 with TRBJ2-1; 7 bases line up with TRBD1. The V gene end was trimmed by 1 base and the J gene end by 8 bases; junction bases not matched to a gene: 2. The germline V gene encodes CDR1 SQVTM and CDR2 ANQGSEA. The CDR3 loop spans 12 amino acids. In DNA, the CDR3 is TGCAGCGTTGAAGTAGACAGGGATGAGCAGTTCTTC. Protein: CSVEVDRDEQFF.

The chain joins TRBV6-4 to TRBJ2-1; D is uncertain. In germline, CDR1 is MRHNA, CDR2 SNTAGT. There are 13 residues in the CDR3. Trimming removed 6 bases at V and 0 bases at J, with 6 bases between. CDR3 DNA sequence: TGTGCCAGCAGCCCTAGCTCCTACAATGAGCAGTTCTTC. Its translation: CASSPSSYNEQFF.

This chain connects TRBV28 to TRBJ1-1; tentative D call: TRBD1 (5 bases). V was shortened by 5 bases and J by 5 bases, with 18 bases between the two germline ends. This CDR3 comprises 15 residues. Germline CDR1 reads MDHEN; CDR2 reads SYDVKM. The CDR3 protein is CASSPGRTLETEAFF. DNA for the CDR3: TGTGCCAGCAGTCCCGGACGGACATTAGAGACTGAAGCTTTCTTT.

The chain carries TRBV28 and TRBJ1-1; D is possibly TRBD1 (6 bases). The CDR3 contains 14 residues. CDR1 is MDHEN, CDR2 SYDVKM, per germline. Trimming removed 5 bases at V and 1 base at J, with 11 bases between. The CDR3 nucleotides are TGTGCCAGCAGTGGGGCGGGGGCGAACACTGAAGCTTTCTTT. This codes for CASSGAGANTEAFF.

Here the CDR3 reads CASRDFGLAGYNEQFF. CDR3 DNA: TGTGCCAGCAGGGACTTTGGACTAGCGGGATACAATGAGCAGTTCTTC. This chain uses TRBV2 with TRBJ2-1, with 12 bases matching TRBD2. The V gene's germline CDR1 is SNHLY and CDR2 FYNNEI. V was clipped by 6 bases and J by 4 bases; unmatched bases: 7. The CDR3 extends over 16 amino acids.

V and J are TRBV4-1 and TRBJ2-1; 12 nucleotides match TRBD1. Germline loops: CDR1 MGHRA, CDR2 YSYEKL. The V and J ends lost 2 bases and 7 bases, in that order; junction bases with no gene match: 9. This CDR3 comprises 17 residues. The CDR3 nucleotides are TGCGCCAGCAGCCAAACCCCCGGGACAGGGGGCTCGAATGAGCAGTTCTTC. This encodes CASSQTPGTGGSNEQFF.

The chain links TRBV24-1 to TRBJ2-3, with TRBD1 matching over 9 bases. The V gene's germline CDR1 is KGHDR and CDR2 SFDVKD. The CDR3 length is 13 residues. Germline trimming cut 8 bases from V and 3 bases from J; bases unmatched to any gene: 2. CDR3 loop: CATMGQGTDTQYF. The CDR3, as DNA: TGTGCCACCATGGGACAGGGAACAGATACGCAGTATTTT.

The chain is built from TRBV10-3 and TRBJ2-5, with a weak D call TRBD2 (5 bases). This CDR3 is built from 13 residues. Germline V gene sequence: CDR1 ENHRY, CDR2 SYGVKD. The V gene lost 3 bases and the J gene lost 4 bases, with 9 bases spanning the gap. As DNA, the CDR3 is TGTGCCATCAGTGACCTAGCCGGAGAGACCCAGTACTTC. Protein: CAISDLAGETQYF.

This clone has just a few counts. The V call is TRBV5-1, the J call TRBJ1-2, with 12 bases that match TRBD1. The CDR3 covers 16 residues. V was clipped by 2 bases and J by 7 bases; unmatched bases: 9. In germline, CDR1 is SGHRS, CDR2 YFSETQ. CDR3 DNA: TGCGCCAGCAGCTTCCCGCAGGGACAGGGGGCTGCTGGCTACACCTTC. Its protein is CASSFPQGQGAAGYTF. Variable domain in full (rest from reference TRBV5-1 and TRBJ1-2): KAGVTQTPRYLIKTRGQQVTLSCSPISGHRSVSWYQQTPGQGLQFLFEYFSETQRNKGNFPGRFSGRQFSNSRSEMNVSTLELGDSALYLCASSFPQGQGAAGYTFGSGTRLTVV.

This clone has a handful of counts. The chain carries TRBV7-9 and TRBJ1-5; D not certain. This CDR3 is 12 amino acids long. Looked up from germline, CDR1 is SEHNR and CDR2 is FQNEAQ (reference sequence). The V and J ends lost 2 bases and 5 bases respectively, with 4 bases between them. The CDR3 reads CASSLQDQPQHF. The DNA for the CDR3 is TGTGCCAGCAGCTTACAGGATCAGCCCCAGCATTTT.